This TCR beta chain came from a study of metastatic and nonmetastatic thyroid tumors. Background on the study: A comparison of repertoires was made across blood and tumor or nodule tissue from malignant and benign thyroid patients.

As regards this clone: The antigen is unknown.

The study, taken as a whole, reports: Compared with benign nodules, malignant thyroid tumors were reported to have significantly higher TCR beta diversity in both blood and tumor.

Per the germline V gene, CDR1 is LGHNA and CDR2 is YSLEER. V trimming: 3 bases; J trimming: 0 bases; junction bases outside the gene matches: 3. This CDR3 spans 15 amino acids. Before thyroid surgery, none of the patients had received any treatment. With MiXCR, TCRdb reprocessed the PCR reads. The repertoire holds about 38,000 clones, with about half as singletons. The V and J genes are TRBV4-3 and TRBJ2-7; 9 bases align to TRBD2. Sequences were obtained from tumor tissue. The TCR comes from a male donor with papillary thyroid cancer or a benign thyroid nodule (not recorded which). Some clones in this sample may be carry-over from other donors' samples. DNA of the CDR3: TGCGCCAGCAGCCAGGGTAGCGGGGGCTCCTACGAGCAGTACTTC. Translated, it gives CASSQGSGGSYEQYF.